Shown below are 19 T cell receptor beta chains from a single sample sequenced in a study of graft-versus-host responses after intestinal transplantation. No cognate antigen is known for these TCRs. The assay was immunoSEQ multiplex PCR, and TCRdb's table has in-frame clones only and misses some. Found here are 130,000 to 150,000 clones, around 90% of them singletons; the top ten hold about 0.19%. This specimen was unstimulated CD4+ T cells sorted from spleen or lymph node cells, taken before intestinal transplant. These receptors were taken from a human donor who received an intestinal transplant.

This clone has a handful of counts. The chain carries TRBV7-9 and TRBJ2-7, with no clear D. The V gene lost 2 bases and the J gene lost 4 bases, with 6 bases spanning the gap. The germline gives CDR1 SEHNR, CDR2 FQNEAQ (reference sequence). The CDR3 is 12 residues long. The CDR3 coding sequence is TGTGCCAGCAGCTTAACCCAGTACGAGCAGTACTTC. It encodes CASSLTQYEQYF.

The chain uses TRBV23-1 and TRBJ2-1; D is perhaps TRBD2 (5 bases). TRBV23-1 is identified as an open reading frame with a role that is uncertain. The CDR3 is 14 amino acids. V lost 3 bases to trimming and J lost 7 bases, with 13 bases between them. The CDR3 sequence: CASSHPPRRNEQFF. The CDR3 DNA reads TGCGCCAGCAGTCACCCTCCGCGGAGGAATGAGCAGTTCTTC.

The V call is TRBV19, the J call TRBJ1-5; 10 bases align to TRBD1. Germline assignment: CDR1 LNHDA and CDR2 SQIVND (reference sequence). Trimming removed 8 bases from V and 3 bases from J; junction bases left unmatched: 19. This CDR3 has 19 amino acids. The CDR3 DNA sequence: TGTGCCAGTCACCCCGGGACAGGGGCAAATAAGCCCTACAATCAGCCCCAGCATTTT. Translated: CASHPGTGANKPYNQPQHF.

This rearrangement joins TRBV30 to TRBJ2-2; D remains unclear. Germline CDR1 GTSNPN, CDR2 SVGIG (reference sequence). CDR3 length: 16 residues. V lost 0 bases to trimming and J lost 6 bases, with 17 bases between them. The CDR3 nucleotides are TGTGCCTGGAGTGTACGCCTGAATACCTACCCCGGGGAGCTGTTTTTT. It codes for CAWSVRLNTYPGELFF.

The chain combines TRBV6-1 with TRBJ1-2; 9 nucleotides line up with TRBD1. The CDR3 consists of 15 residues. V was pared by 3 bases and J by 7 bases, with 9 bases of the junction left unmatched. The germline V gene encodes CDR1 MNHNS and CDR2 SASEGT. The CDR3 reads CASSENRDRASGYTF. The CDR3 nucleotides are TGTGCCAGCAGTGAGAACCGGGACAGGGCTAGTGGCTACACCTTC.

A single count supports this clone. The CDR3 bases are TGTGCCAGCAGCTTAGGACTAGCGGGAGTTGGTGAGCAGTTCTTC. Translating it yields CASSLGLAGVGEQFF. This sequence joins TRBV13 and TRBJ2-1, with TRBD2 matching over 11 bases. Germline CDR1 and CDR2: PRHDT and FYEKMQ (reference sequence). V lost 0 bases and J lost 9; bases outside the gene matches: 4. The CDR3 covers 15 residues. The entire variable domain, with the rest obtained from reference TRBV13 and TRBJ2-1, is as follows: AAGVIQSPRHLIKEKRETATLKCYPIPRHDTVYWYQQGPGQDPQFLISFYEKMQSDKGSIPDRFSAQQFSDYHSELNMSSLELGDSALYFCASSLGLAGVGEQFFGPGTRLTVL.

The chain employs TRBV7-9 and TRBJ2-1; 14 bases are a match to TRBD2. CDR1 SEHNR and CDR2 FQNEAQ come from the germline V gene (reference sequence). The CDR3 extends over 19 amino acids. The V and J ends lost 7 bases and 0 bases, in that order; junction bases with no gene match: 11. CDR3 nucleotides: TGTGCCAGCACCGGGACTAGCGGGAGTTTTTTGAGCTCCTACAATGAGCAGTTCTTC. Translated, it gives CASTGTSGSFLSSYNEQFF.

This chain connects TRBV7-6 to TRBJ2-7, with D possibly matching TRBD1 (6 bases). This CDR3 contains 17 residues. V lost 5 bases and J 3 bases, leaving 23 bases between the germline ends. CDR1 and CDR2 (germline): SGHVS, FNYEAQ. As DNA, the CDR3 is TGTGCCAGCAGCCCCCTGGTCGGGGACACCTCATTCTACGAGCAGTACTTC. It encodes CASSPLVGDTSFYEQYF.

To note about this clone: Other DNA sequences within the sample encode an identical CDR3. The rearrangement uses TRBV28 and TRBJ2-1, with TRBD2 matching 10 bases. The V segment lost 2 bases and the J segment 8 bases; nucleotides outside the gene matches: 12. The CDR3 extends over 17 amino acids. CDR1 is MDHEN, CDR2 SYDVKM, per germline. CDR3 residues: CASSLNPGLAGEYEQFF. CDR3 DNA sequence: TGTGCCAGCAGTTTAAACCCGGGTCTAGCGGGAGAATATGAGCAGTTCTTC.

V is TRBV5-1 and J is TRBJ2-3, with D unresolved. V gave up 2 bases and J gave up 2 bases, with 6 bases separating them. Germline V gene lookup returns CDR1 SGHRS and CDR2 YFSETQ. The CDR3 is made up of 13 amino acids. The CDR3 region is CASSLLHTDTQYF. The CDR3 coding sequence is TGCGCCAGCAGCTTATTACACACAGATACGCAGTATTTT.

This clone was seen a single time. The V and J genes are TRBV30 and TRBJ1-4; D may be TRBD1 (6 bases). The CDR3 is 13 amino acids. The V end lost 5 bases, the J end lost 7 bases, and 14 bases lay between the germline ends. Looked up from germline, CDR1 is GTSNPN and CDR2 is SVGIG (reference sequence). The CDR3 DNA follows: TGTGCCTGGTCGGGACAAGGAGCTGAAAAACTGTTTTTT. It codes for CAWSGQGAEKLFF.

CDR3 residues: CASSPGTQNTEAFF. CDR3 coding DNA: TGTGCCAGCAGCCCAGGGACACAGAACACTGAAGCTTTCTTT. This rearrangement joins TRBV28 to TRBJ1-1; D is perhaps TRBD1 (6 bases). Looked up from germline, CDR1 is MDHEN and CDR2 is SYDVKM. The CDR3 totals 14 residues. Trimming removed 6 bases at V and 1 base at J, with 12 bases between.

The chain carries TRBV28 and TRBJ1-1, with a tentative D call TRBD1 (5 bases). With 5 bases removed from V and 3 bases from J, the gap between germline ends came to 22 bases. This CDR3 contains 17 residues. Looked up from germline, CDR1 is MDHEN and CDR2 is SYDVKM. This chain's CDR3 is CASSPWGGSQADTEAFF. CDR3 DNA: TGTGCCAGCAGTCCCTGGGGGGGTTCCCAGGCGGACACTGAAGCTTTCTTT.

This clone came up once. The chain has TRBV7-9 and TRBJ2-5, with TRBD1 matching over 7 bases. The DNA matches TRBJ2-7 better at its end, which makes the J call doubtful. This CDR3 has 15 amino acids. Germline loops: CDR1 SEHNR, CDR2 FQNEAQ (reference sequence). The CDR3 loop is CASSLAGGPSYEQYF. In DNA form, the CDR3 reads TGTGCCAGCAGCTTAGCAGGGGGCCCCTCCTACGAGCAGTACTTC.

This chain connects TRBV9 to TRBJ2-7; 11 bases map to TRBD2. J lost 3 bases, V lost 4 bases, and 15 bases had no gene match. The CDR3 runs 18 residues. The V gene's germline CDR1 is SGDLS and CDR2 YYNGEE. CDR3 sequence: CASSPLQGVGTSGYEQYF. The CDR3, as DNA: TGTGCCAGCAGCCCGCTCCAGGGGGTCGGGACTAGCGGCTACGAGCAGTACTTC.

The chain recombines TRBV7-2 with TRBJ1-3; D is unclear. Germline lookup yields CDR1 SGHTA and CDR2 FQGNSA. This CDR3 has 14 residues. V was cut by 2 bases and J by 4 bases, with 9 bases left in between. CDR3 sequence reads: CASSLQTPGNTIYF. The CDR3 bases are TGTGCCAGCAGCTTACAGACACCGGGAAACACCATATATTTT.

The chain combines TRBV6-6 with TRBJ2-7; TRBD1 matches at 9 bases. Germline V gene sequence: CDR1 MNHNY, CDR2 SVGAGI (reference sequence). CDR3 length: 14 amino acids. The junction had 6 bases not matched to a gene; V was cut back by 5 bases and J by 4 bases. The CDR3 spells CASSQTGGLYEQYF. Written as DNA, the CDR3 is TGTGCCAGCAGTCAGACAGGGGGATTGTACGAGCAGTACTTC.

The gene calls are TRBV4-1 and TRBJ2-7, with D perhaps assigned TRBD1 or TRBD2 (7 bases each). CDR1 and CDR2 from the germline V gene are MGHRA and YSYEKL. V lost 3 bases and J lost 6, with 12 bases in between. The CDR3 is 13 residues long. DNA of the CDR3: TGCGCCAGCAGCCAGCAGGGGGGGCTCGAGCAGTACTTC. Its translation is CASSQQGGLEQYF.

The V gene is TRBV6-5, the J gene TRBJ2-1, with 7 positions matching TRBD1. Per germline, CDR1 MNHEY and CDR2 SVGAGI. The CDR3 contains 16 residues. Germline trimming cut 4 bases from V and 2 bases from J; bases unmatched to any gene: 8. In DNA, the CDR3 is TGTGCCAGCAGTTCCCAGGGGGAGAGGCCCTACAATGAGCAGTTCTTC. Translation: CASSSQGERPYNEQFF.